The sequence of this T cell receptor (beta chain) was determined in a study of shared clonotypes between healthy human individuals (dated by TCRdb to between 2020 and 2021). For context, the study as a whole: The cohort included a few men and a couple of women between 18 and 49 years of age. Per donor, three plates each were used for CD4 naive and CD4 memory, two for CD8 naive, and one for CD8 memory. The study deeply sequenced blood TCR repertoires of five healthy adults to estimate repertoire size and the extent of clonotype sharing between individuals. To increase sequencing depth and limit assay-specific biases, different laboratories used diverse techniques to prepare libraries and sequence TCR repertoires. Leukapheresis yielded between about 0.9 and 8.9 billion PBMCs per donor. Summary of the overall study and its limitations: Pairwise subsampling led to the expectation that sequencing depth would affect the degree of clonotype sharing among donors. About 5% of naive CD4, around 4% of naive CD8, 2.3% of memory CD4, and roughly 0.4% of memory CD8 clonotypes were shared across several donors. Sampling was limited to blood, and TCR repertoires in tissue likely differ from TCR repertoires in blood. Clonotypes shared by all four sorted-subset donors showed higher generation probabilities than non-shared clonotypes. Naive subsets generally had larger estimated clonotype richness than memory subsets did. Incomplete sequencing was indicated by rarefaction of sorted-subset datasets, despite the large sequencing depth. The small number of donors limited the genetic and exposure-history diversity represented.

Donors were healthy HIV-negative adults with no recently reported acute infections or vaccinations. Every donor was a Caucasian adult residing in Nashville, Tennessee, USA. CD4+ T cells were enriched through magnetic negative selection, after which naive cells were positively selected on CD45RA and the remaining negative fraction served as the memory subset. Blood was obtained by leukapheresis, after which PBMCs were separated by Ficoll-Histopaque density gradient centrifugation and cryopreserved in liquid nitrogen vapor phase. Purity and quantity of every magnetically sorted T cell population were checked by analytical flow cytometry. Each sorted fraction had its genomic DNA isolated and then quantified by UV absorbance on a Nanodrop 2000c. Using the deep immunoSEQ assay, TCR CDR3 regions were amplified from genomic DNA by multiplex PCR. Extracted genomic DNA from each cell subset was distributed evenly across all wells of several immunoSEQ 96-well plates, and each plate was treated as a replicate. For sorted subsets, roughly 200 ng of genomic DNA, equivalent to 30,000 or so T cell genomes, went into each replicate PCR. Purified libraries were measured with a Qubit 3.0 fluorometer, size-checked on a Bioanalyzer 2100, and measured again with the KAPA Library Quantification kit. A separate single-read 150-cycle Illumina NextSeq 550 flow cell was used to sequence each immunoSEQ 96-well plate. Under the source paper's analysis protocol: The immunoSEQ output contained only junctional sequences without quality scores, so filtering could not match that applied to full-length reads. Sequences were annotated with PyIR, a Python wrapper for IgBLAST v1.9, using IMGT germline references to assign V/J genes and CDR3. Reads with weak V/J assignments (E-value above 1e-6), missing CDR3, stop codons, out-of-frame junctions, or ambiguous translated residues were removed. A V3J clonotype was defined by an identical inferred V gene, J gene, and CDR3 amino acid sequence. Percentage overlap between repertoires was computed as shared unique clonotypes divided by the size of the smaller repertoire. RTK rarefaction, the Chao1 estimator, and Recon v2.1 estimates of unobserved clonotypes were used to assess repertoire richness. For all TCRbeta clonotypes obtained by the gDNA method from a few donors, generation probabilities were computed with OLGA. Held by TCRdb, this immuneACCESS table contains in-frame sequences only and omits some clones. Under half of the omission traces to an unresolved V gene where checked; the cause of the rest is unknown. V, J and clone size were drawn from that table, and D and trimming were deduced from the DNA. The sample profile shows about 2.4 million clones; 90% to 95% of them were found once. Jointly, the top ten make up approximately 0.36% of the sample.

Regarding this clone: The target of this receptor is not known. No base qualities exist here, and no much larger clone lies one base off it.

From the cysteine through the phenylalanine, the CDR3 covers 15 amino acids. The retained sequence is limited to the CDR3, 45 bases, with the frame set at the first base. CDR1 MNHEY and CDR2 SVGAGI were looked up in the germline V gene. Trimmed from V: 1 base; trimmed from J: 4 bases; junction bases lacking a gene match: 7. The source is a young man in good health. Some clones in this sample may be carry-over from other donors' samples. The chain is assembled from TRBV6-5 and TRBJ2-7, with 7 middle bases fitting TRBD2. The specimen was naive CD4+ T cells from PBMCs. The cell subset or site label, read with the paper, signifies: CD45RA+ positively selected. For the CDR3, the sequence is CASSYLAGVGYEQYF. The DNA is TGTGCCAGCAGTTACTTGGCGGGAGTTGGTTACGAGCAGTACTTC.